This record concerns one T cell receptor (beta chain) sequence. The data are from a study of cytomegalovirus exposure and HLA in healthy donors. PCR primers comprised 60 Vbeta and 13 Jbeta primers. Sequenced by immunoSEQ multiplex PCR; TCRdb stores in-frame clones only, minus some. Of around 300,000 clones in the sample, around four fifths are singletons; the top ten hold roughly 2%. The specimen was PBMCs. This TCR derives from a woman between 35 and 50 years old in good health and CMV-seropositive.

The CDR3 DNA reads as TGTGCCAGCAGAGCTACTAGCGGGAGTGACGGTGAGCAGTTCTTC. Protein product: CASRATSGSDGEQFF. This chain uses TRBV2 with TRBJ2-1, with 11 bases identical to TRBD2. CDR3 length: 15 amino acids. Per the germline V gene, CDR1 is SNHLY and CDR2 is FYNNEI. With 6 bases clipped from V and 9 bases from J, the junction kept 10 bases outside the gene matches.